Listed here are 26 T cell receptor beta chains from one sample, sequenced in a study of control samples from healthy donors and cancer patients. The assay was immunoSEQ multiplex PCR, and TCRdb's table has in-frame clones only and misses some. Altogether tens of thousands of clones are present, approximately 78% being singletons, with the ten largest covering around a tenth. Source material: blood. These receptors originate from a woman aged 60-75 years in good health.

A single count supports this clone. This rearrangement joins TRBV5-4 to TRBJ2-1; 16 bases match TRBD2. The germline gives CDR1 SGHNT, CDR2 YYREEE (reference sequence). The length of the CDR3 is 17 residues. The V segment lost 4 bases and the J segment 9 bases; nucleotides outside the gene matches: 10. CDR3 sequence (DNA): TGTGCCAGCAGCCCCGGGACTAGCGGGAGGGGGGGGGCTGAGCAGTTCTTC. Its protein product is CASSPGTSGRGGAEQFF.

The V gene is TRBV5-1, the J gene TRBJ2-7; TRBD1 or TRBD2 may be the D gene (6 bases each). The CDR3 has 13 amino acids. CDR1 is SGHRS and CDR2 is YFSETQ in the germline V gene. The V end lost 10 bases, the J end lost 4 bases, and 18 bases lay between the germline ends. The CDR3 region has the DNA TGCGCCGGTGGAGGGGGATTCGAGTACGAGCAGTACTTC. Protein: CAGGGGFEYEQYF.

The chain combines TRBV18 with TRBJ1-2; a weak D match, TRBD1 (6 bases). CDR1 is KGHSH and CDR2 is LQKENI in the germline V gene. The CDR3 is made up of 14 amino acids. V lost 6 bases to trimming and J lost 2 bases, with 13 bases between them. The CDR3 sequence is CASSDRGANYGYTF. CDR3 sequence (DNA): TGTGCCAGCTCGGACCGGGGGGCCAACTATGGCTACACCTTC.

This clone came up a few times. The chain couples TRBV5-6 to TRBJ1-1; D ambiguous. The V gene lost 1 base and the J gene lost 7 bases, with 17 bases spanning the gap. The germline gives CDR1 SGHDT, CDR2 YYEEEE. The CDR3 contains 15 residues. In nucleotides, the CDR3 is TGTGCCAGCAGCTTGCAGGATAGACGGGGAGGTGAAGCTTTCTTT. Its protein is CASSLQDRRGGEAFF.

CDR3 in amino acids: CAINGGQGNQPQHF. The CDR3 DNA is TGTGCCATCAACGGTGGACAGGGGAATCAGCCCCAGCATTTT. V gene TRBV6-5 combines with J gene TRBJ1-5, with 9 bases aligning to TRBD1. This CDR3 region has 14 residues. J lost 4 bases, V lost 10 bases, and 8 bases had no gene match. Germline CDR1 and CDR2: MNHEY and SVGAGI.

The chain employs TRBV24-1 and TRBJ1-6; D gene ambiguous. Trimming stripped 5 bases from V and 4 bases from J, with 5 bases between. The CDR3 runs 13 residues. Germline V gene data show CDR1 as KGHDR and CDR2 as SFDVKD. CDR3 amino acids: CATSGQYNSPLHF. The CDR3 DNA sequence: TGTGCCACCAGTGGTCAGTATAATTCACCCCTCCACTTT.

This clone has just one count. This chain links TRBV7-9 with TRBJ2-5, with 10 bases fitting TRBD1. Germline trimming cut 7 bases from V and 5 bases from J; bases unmatched to any gene: 1. The CDR3 is made up of 12 amino acids. Germline V gene lookup returns CDR1 SEHNR and CDR2 FQNEAQ (reference sequence). CDR3 DNA: TGTGCCAGCAAGGGACAGGGGGAGACCCAGTACTTC. Protein sequence: CASKGQGETQYF.

The J gene is TRBJ1-3, the V gene TRBV7-9; TRBD1 is a possible D gene (6 bases). CDR3 length equals 14 residues. V lost 2 bases and J lost 8, with 13 bases in between. CDR1 and CDR2 from the germline V gene are SEHNR and FQNEAQ (reference sequence). This CDR3 is CASSLQGSGHTIYF. CDR3 in DNA: TGTGCCAGCAGCTTACAGGGGTCGGGGCACACCATATATTTT.

The CDR3 region has the DNA TGTGCCAGCAGTTTTAGCGGGCCGAACTACGAGCAGTACTTC. It yields the protein CASSFSGPNYEQYF. The chain links TRBV27 to TRBJ2-7, with TRBD2 matching 7 bases. In germline, CDR1 is MNHEY, CDR2 SMNVEV (reference sequence). The CDR3 is 14 amino acids. V shed 3 bases, J shed 3 bases, and the junction held 5 bases outside the gene matches.

This rearrangement joins TRBV11-3 to TRBJ2-3; D possibly uses TRBD1 or TRBD2 (6 bases each). V lost 5 bases, J lost 4 bases, and 13 bases lay in between. From germline, CDR1 is SGHNT and CDR2 YENEEA. The CDR3 contains 14 residues. CDR3 in DNA: TGTGCCAGCAGCCCCTGGGGGGCCCCAGATACGCAGTATTTT. This encodes CASSPWGAPDTQYF.

This clone was recorded only once. V is TRBV6-5 and J is TRBJ2-7; TRBD1 matches at 7 bases. In germline, CDR1 is MNHEY, CDR2 SVGAGI. The length of the CDR3 is 13 residues. Trimming removed 7 bases from V and 1 base from J; junction bases left unmatched: 4. CDR3 DNA: TGTGCCAGCAACAGGGACAGTTCCTACGAGCAGTACTTC. Protein product: CASNRDSSYEQYF.

The rearrangement links TRBV6-6 to TRBJ1-1; no clear D. Looked up from germline, CDR1 is MNHNY and CDR2 is SVGAGI (reference sequence). The V end lost 5 bases, the J end lost 3 bases, and 13 bases lay between the germline ends. This CDR3 is built from 14 residues. CDR3 DNA sequence: TGTGCCAGCAGTGGTCGCAGTGCGGACACTGAAGCTTTCTTT. It is translated as CASSGRSADTEAFF.

The chain joins TRBV20-1 to TRBJ1-1, with D maybe TRBD1 (5 bases). CDR3 length: 11 residues. V lost 5 bases and J lost 4, with 8 bases in between. The germline V gene encodes CDR1 DFQATT and CDR2 SNEGSKA (reference sequence). CDR3 loop: CSAGAGTEAFF. CDR3 bases: TGCAGTGCTGGGGCGGGCACTGAAGCTTTCTTT.

This chain uses TRBV12-3 or TRBV12-4 with TRBJ1-1; D not certain. CDR3 length: 11 residues. Trimming removed 2 bases from V and 7 bases from J, with 5 bases in between. The CDR3 loop is CASSLWLEAFF. CDR3 DNA: TGTGCCAGCAGTTTATGGCTTGAAGCTTTCTTT.

This clone was seen only once. The rearrangement links TRBV7-9 to TRBJ2-3; D is unclear. CDR3 length: 11 amino acids. The ends were cut back, 1 base at V and 5 bases at J, with 1 base in the middle. Germline V CDR1 and CDR2: SEHNR, FQNEAQ (reference sequence). CDR3 sequence reads: CASSLEDTQYF. The DNA of the CDR3 is TGTGCCAGCAGCTTAGAAGATACGCAGTATTTT.

This sequence joins TRBV28 and TRBJ2-7, with unresolved D. Germline V gives CDR1 MDHEN, CDR2 SYDVKM. The CDR3 loop spans 12 amino acids. Trimming took 6 bases from V and 4 from J, leaving 10 bases between them. CDR3 protein: CASSRIWYEQYF. CDR3 in DNA: TGTGCCAGCAGCAGGATTTGGTACGAGCAGTACTTC.

The chain combines TRBV7-9 with TRBJ1-4; D is uncertain. CDR1 SEHNR and CDR2 FQNEAQ come from the germline V gene (reference sequence). The CDR3 is 17 residues long. With 5 bases removed from V and 11 bases from J, the gap between germline ends came to 27 bases. CDR3 sequence (DNA): TGTGCCAGCAGCCCCCCCTCAGGTGAAGATCGGTCATGGAAACTGTTTTTT. Translated, it gives CASSPPSGEDRSWKLFF.

This clone was detected only once. The CDR3 is CASRPTGGRETQYF. CDR3 DNA sequence: TGTGCCAGCAGACCTACAGGGGGCCGAGAGACCCAGTACTTC. This rearrangement joins TRBV6-6 to TRBJ2-5; 9 bases fit TRBD1. Per the germline V gene, CDR1 is MNHNY and CDR2 is SVGAGI (reference sequence). Trimming at V came to 6 bases and at J to 4 bases, leaving 6 bases not matched to a gene. The length of the CDR3 is 14 residues.

The V and J genes are TRBV2 and TRBJ1-1, with a possible D match to TRBD1 (5 bases). This CDR3 spans 12 amino acids. Between the trimmed V and J ends, which lost 6 bases and 5 bases, there was a span of 10 bases. Germline V gene sequence: CDR1 SNHLY, CDR2 FYNNEI. The CDR3 here is CASRLGGTEAFF. As DNA, the CDR3 is TGTGCCAGCAGACTCGGGGGAACTGAAGCTTTCTTT. The variable domain in full, with the rest retrieved from reference TRBV2 and TRBJ1-1, is EPEVTQTPSHQVTQMGQEVILRCVPISNHLYFYWYRQILGQKVEFLVSFYNNEISEKSEIFDDQFSVERPDGSNFTLKIRSTKLEDSAMYFCASRLGGTEAFFGQGTRLTVV.

The rearrangement links TRBV7-6 to TRBJ2-3; 7 positions match TRBD1. V lost 6 bases and J lost 4; bases outside the gene matches: 13. The CDR3 loop spans 16 amino acids. Germline values: CDR1 SGHVS, CDR2 FNYEAQ. CDR3 region: CASRQGPASSSDTQYF. The CDR3 coding sequence is TGTGCCAGCAGACAGGGGCCGGCTAGCTCTTCAGATACGCAGTATTTT.

V usage is TRBV4-3 and J usage is TRBJ1-1, with 7 nucleotides matching TRBD1. V lost 4 bases and J lost 5; bases outside the gene matches: 7. The CDR3 contains 14 residues. Per germline, CDR1 LGHNA and CDR2 YSLEER. This CDR3 is CASSPDRVVTEAFF. In nucleotides, the CDR3 is TGCGCCAGCAGCCCAGACAGGGTGGTAACTGAAGCTTTCTTT.

This clone was observed a single time. The V and J genes are TRBV6-2 or TRBV6-3 and TRBJ1-1; 7 nucleotides align to TRBD1. CDR3 length: 14 amino acids. With 5 bases clipped from V and 3 bases from J, the junction kept 6 bases outside the gene matches. Germline CDR1 and CDR2: MNHEY and SVGEGT. This CDR3 reads CASSHQQGYTEAFF. In DNA form, the CDR3 reads TGTGCCAGCAGTCACCAACAGGGGTACACTGAAGCTTTCTTT.

V usage is TRBV18 and J usage is TRBJ2-7; D is unclear. This CDR3 is built from 13 residues. The V gene's germline CDR1 is KGHSH and CDR2 LQKENI. The V end was cut by 3 bases, the J end by 7 bases, with 13 bases between. CDR3 coding DNA: TGTGCCAGCTCACCCCGAACTGGTGCGGAGCAGTACTTC. The encoded protein is CASSPRTGAEQYF.

The chain combines TRBV6-5 with TRBJ1-1; 7 bases fit TRBD1. Germline V gene lookup returns CDR1 MNHEY and CDR2 SVGAGI. The CDR3 has 15 amino acids. Losses at the gene ends were 2 bases for V and 2 bases for J; bases not matched to a gene: 5. The CDR3 DNA sequence: TGTGCCAGCAGTTACCCCCGAGGGGGCAACACTGAAGCTTTCTTT. Its protein is CASSYPRGGNTEAFF.

This chain links TRBV18 with TRBJ1-1; 8 bases fit TRBD1. CDR3 length: 13 residues. V dropped 5 bases and J dropped 3; count of bases not matched to a gene: 2. From germline, CDR1 is KGHSH and CDR2 LQKENI. The CDR3 protein is CASSMGQDTEAFF. The CDR3 DNA reads as TGTGCCAGCTCAATGGGACAGGACACTGAAGCTTTCTTT.

This sequence joins TRBV6-2 or TRBV6-3 and TRBJ2-1; unclear D gene. The CDR3 sequence is 14 residues long. The V gene lost 5 bases and the J gene lost 6 bases, with 14 bases spanning the gap. CDR1 and CDR2 (germline): MNHEY, SVGEGT. CDR3 protein: CASSPTLGSNEQFF. CDR3 sequence (DNA): TGTGCCAGCAGTCCCACCCTCGGTAGCAATGAGCAGTTCTTC.